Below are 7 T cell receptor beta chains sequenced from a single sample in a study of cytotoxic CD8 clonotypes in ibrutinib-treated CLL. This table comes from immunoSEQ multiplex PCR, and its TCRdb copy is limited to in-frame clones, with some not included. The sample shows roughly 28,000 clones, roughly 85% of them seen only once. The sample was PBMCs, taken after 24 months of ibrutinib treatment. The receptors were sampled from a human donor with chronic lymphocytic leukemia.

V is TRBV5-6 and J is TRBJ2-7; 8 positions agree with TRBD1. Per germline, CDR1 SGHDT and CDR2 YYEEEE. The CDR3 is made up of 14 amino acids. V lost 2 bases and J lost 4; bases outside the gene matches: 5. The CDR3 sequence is CASSLVQGAYEQYF. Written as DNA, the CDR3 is TGTGCCAGCAGCTTAGTGCAGGGGGCGTACGAGCAGTACTTC.

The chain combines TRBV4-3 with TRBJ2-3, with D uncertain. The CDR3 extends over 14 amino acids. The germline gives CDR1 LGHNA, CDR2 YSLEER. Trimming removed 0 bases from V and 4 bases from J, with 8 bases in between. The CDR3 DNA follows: TGCGCCAGCAGCCAAGATAACGTCCCAGATACGCAGTATTTT. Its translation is CASSQDNVPDTQYF.

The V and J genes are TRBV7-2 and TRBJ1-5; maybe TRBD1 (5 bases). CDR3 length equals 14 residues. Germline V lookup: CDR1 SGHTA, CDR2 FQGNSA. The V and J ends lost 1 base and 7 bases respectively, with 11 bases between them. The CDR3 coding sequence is TGTGCCAGCAGCTTAGGCTTCAGGGACCAGCCCCAGCATTTT. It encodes CASSLGFRDQPQHF.

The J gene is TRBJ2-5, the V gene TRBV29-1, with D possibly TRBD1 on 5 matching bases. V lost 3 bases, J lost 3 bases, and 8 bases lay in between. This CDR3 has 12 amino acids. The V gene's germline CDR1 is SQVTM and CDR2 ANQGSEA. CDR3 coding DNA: TGCAGCGTTGACAGGGCCGAAGAGACCCAGTACTTC. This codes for CSVDRAEETQYF.

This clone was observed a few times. CDR3 nucleotide sequence: TGTGCCAGCAGCTTATTGGACGGCTCCTATAATTCACCCCTCCACTTT. Translating gives CASSLLDGSYNSPLHF. The V gene is TRBV7-9, the J gene TRBJ1-6, with D unresolved. V was trimmed by 2 bases and J by 0 bases, leaving 8 bases between them. CDR3 size: 16 residues. Per the germline V gene, CDR1 is SEHNR and CDR2 is FQNEAQ (reference sequence).

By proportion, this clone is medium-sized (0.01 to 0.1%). The CDR3 coding sequence is TGTGCCAGTAAAATTGGGCAGGTGACCCGTCAGCCCCAGCATTTT. Amino acid sequence: CASKIGQVTRQPQHF. The chain links TRBV19 to TRBJ1-5; no clear D. The CDR3 extends over 15 amino acids. Germline loops: CDR1 LNHDA, CDR2 SQIVND (reference sequence). The V end was cut by 7 bases, the J end by 6 bases, with 19 bases between.

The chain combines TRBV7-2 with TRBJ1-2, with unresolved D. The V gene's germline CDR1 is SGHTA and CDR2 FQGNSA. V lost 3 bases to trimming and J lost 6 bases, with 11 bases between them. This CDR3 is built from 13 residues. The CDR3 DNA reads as TGTGCCAGCAGCTTGTTTCTGGTGGATGGCTACACCTTC. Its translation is CASSLFLVDGYTF.